This T cell receptor (beta chain) was retrieved from a study of early T cells in non-severe SARS-CoV-2 infection (dated by TCRdb to 2020 to 2023). About the investigation overall: TCR sequencing used bulk RNA from unsorted whole blood, so alpha and beta chains could not be paired.

V has 1 base trimmed and J has 3 bases trimmed; junction bases matching no gene number 15. The cysteine opens and the phenylalanine closes a CDR3 of 18 amino acids. Kept here is only the CDR3 DNA, which spans 54 bases and is read in frame from base 1. From a lookup of the germline V gene (reference sequence), CDR1 and CDR2 are SSHAT and FNYEAQ. Set within a cohort of healthcare workers in London, UK, this nested case-control study involved weekly PCR testing of nasopharyngeal swabs along with blood sampling. Healthcare workers were recruited between 23 and 31 March 2020, during the week of the UK lockdown, and were followed weekly for up to roughly 15 weeks. The library was produced with 5' RACE. Reads for this sample came from a NextSeq 500. To correct for sequencing error and PCR bias, the TCR library protocol tagged individual cDNA molecules with unique molecular identifiers. Sequencing covered both TCR alpha and beta chains, and within each sample the abundances of alpha and beta sequences were tightly co-correlated. As for how the authors treated the data: V gene, J gene and CDR3 annotation of TCR sequences was performed with Decombinator V4. Expanded TCRs were defined as changing significantly between any two time points under a Poisson model with p below 0.0001. TCR abundances were normalised to the total number of TCRs sequenced per sample and expressed as counts per million. TRAV1-2 paired with TRAJ12, TRAJ20 or TRAJ33 defined MAIT TCRs, while TRAV10 paired with TRAJ18 defined iNKT TCRs. A search of VDJdb, accessed on 1 November 2021, was run for TCRs annotated to CMV, EBV and SARS-CoV-2, with TCRs annotated for multiple antigens excluded. TCRdb passed the public sequencing reads through fastp at Q25 and MiXCR, retaining productive beta sequences. All rows with the same CDR3 protein become a single entry with the most common DNA and genes. TCRdb assigned the V and J calls; the authors' analysis was not used. The sample has tens of thousands of distinct CDR3 sequences on record, about 16% of them singletons. About 4% of the sample belongs to the ten largest clones.

A note on this clonotype: This receptor's antigen is unknown. Base qualities are not at hand, and no much larger clone is one base apart.

Results and caveats for the whole study, not just this receptor: Matching against VDJdb was skewed toward anti-spike CD8 responses, likely underestimated virus-specific expansions, and missed private and CD4 specificities.

The sequence joins TRBV7-7 to TRBJ2-7; 7 bases in the junction line up with TRBD2. Sequences were derived from whole blood, sampled at baseline. The sequence was collected from an adult who was a healthcare worker with PCR-confirmed SARS-CoV-2 infection or an uninfected control (not recorded which). The CDR3 reads CASSLDPSERGLYYEQYF. The nucleotide sequence is TGTGCCAGCAGCTTAGACCCGTCTGAGCGGGGCCTTTACTACGAGCAGTACTTC. When the CDR3 is completed using the reference TRBV7-7 and TRBJ2-7 genes on either side, the full variable domain is GAGVSQSPRYKVTKRGQDVTLRCDPISSHATLYWYQQALGQGPEFLTYFNYEAQPDKSGLPSDRFSAERPEGSISTLTIQRTEQRDSAMYRCASSLDPSERGLYYEQYFGPGTRLTVT.